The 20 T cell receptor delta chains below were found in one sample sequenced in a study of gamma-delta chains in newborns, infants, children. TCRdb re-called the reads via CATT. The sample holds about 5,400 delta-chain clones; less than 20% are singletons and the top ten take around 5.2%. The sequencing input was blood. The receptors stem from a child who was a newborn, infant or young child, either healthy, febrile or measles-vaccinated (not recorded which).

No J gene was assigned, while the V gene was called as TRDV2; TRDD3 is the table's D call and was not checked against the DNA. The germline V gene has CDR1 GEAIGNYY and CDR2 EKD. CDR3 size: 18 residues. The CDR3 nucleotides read TGTGCCTGTGACACCCGGGGGGAACACTTCATTACGACCGATAACATCATCTTT. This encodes CACDTRGEHFITTDNIIF.

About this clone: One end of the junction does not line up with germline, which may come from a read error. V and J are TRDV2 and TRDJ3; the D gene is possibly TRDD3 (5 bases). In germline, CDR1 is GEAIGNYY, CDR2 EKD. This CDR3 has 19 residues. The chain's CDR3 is CACDTAGSRLSWDARQMFF. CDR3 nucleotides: TGTGCCTGTGACACCGCGGGATCTCGACTATCCTGGGACGCCCGACAGATGTTTTTC.

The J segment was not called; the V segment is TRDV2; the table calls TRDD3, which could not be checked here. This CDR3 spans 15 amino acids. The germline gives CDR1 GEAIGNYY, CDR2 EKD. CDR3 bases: TGTGCCTGGGACACCCTCGGAGGGCTGACAGCAAAAACCTTCTTT. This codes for CAWDTLGGLTAKTFF.

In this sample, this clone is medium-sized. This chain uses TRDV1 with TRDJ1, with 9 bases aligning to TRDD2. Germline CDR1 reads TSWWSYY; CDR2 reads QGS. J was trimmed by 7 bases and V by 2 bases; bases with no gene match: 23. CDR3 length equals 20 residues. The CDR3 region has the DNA TGTGCTCTTGGGGAATCTCCCCTTCCTACGCAAAGGGGACCCGGACTTAAACTCATCTTT. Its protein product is CALGESPLPTQRGPGLKLIF.

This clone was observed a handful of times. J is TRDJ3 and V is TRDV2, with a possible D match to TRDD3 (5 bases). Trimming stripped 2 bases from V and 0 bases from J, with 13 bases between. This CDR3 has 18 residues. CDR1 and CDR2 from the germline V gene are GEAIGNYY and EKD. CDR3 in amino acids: CACDSIGDRSWDTRQMFF. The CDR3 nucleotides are TGTGCCTGTGACAGTATTGGGGACCGCTCCTGGGACACCCGACAGATGTTTTTC.

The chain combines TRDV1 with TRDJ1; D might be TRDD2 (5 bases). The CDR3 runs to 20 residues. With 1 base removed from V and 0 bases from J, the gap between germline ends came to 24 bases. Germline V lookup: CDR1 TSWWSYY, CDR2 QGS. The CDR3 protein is CALGEPVAFGGSRYTDKLIF. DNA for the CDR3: TGTGCTCTTGGGGAACCCGTGGCCTTCGGTGGATCTCGGTACACCGATAAACTCATCTTT.

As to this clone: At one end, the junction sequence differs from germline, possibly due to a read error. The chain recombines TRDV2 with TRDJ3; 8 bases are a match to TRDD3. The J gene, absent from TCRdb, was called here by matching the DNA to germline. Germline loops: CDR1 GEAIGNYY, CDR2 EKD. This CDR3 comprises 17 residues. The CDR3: CACDSTGGAWDTRKMFF. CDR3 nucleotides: TGTGCCTGTGACAGTACTGGGGGTGCCTGGGACACCCGAAAGATGTTTTTC.

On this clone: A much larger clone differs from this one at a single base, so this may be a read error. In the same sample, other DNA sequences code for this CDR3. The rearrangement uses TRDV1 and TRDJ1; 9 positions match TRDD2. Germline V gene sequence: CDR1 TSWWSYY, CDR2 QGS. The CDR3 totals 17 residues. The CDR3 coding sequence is TGTGCTCTTTACCCTTCCTACGTTGGTGGGGACACCGATAAGCTCATCTTT. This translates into CALYPSYVGGDTDKLIF.

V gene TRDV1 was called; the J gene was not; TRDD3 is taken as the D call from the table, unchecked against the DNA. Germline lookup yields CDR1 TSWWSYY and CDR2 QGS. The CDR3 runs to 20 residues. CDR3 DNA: TGTGCTATTGGGGGACCCCCCCTAAGACTGGGGGGAATGTACACCGATAAAATCATCTTT. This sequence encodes CAIGGPPLRLGGMYTDKIIF.

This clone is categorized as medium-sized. This CDR3 is CACDTWDTLLDKLIF. CDR3 nucleotide sequence: TGTGCCTGTGACACGTGGGATACCCTTCTCGATAAACTCATCTTT. V usage is TRDV2 and J usage is TRDJ1, with 7 bases lining up with TRDD3. After removal of 1 base from V and 4 bases from J, the junction contained 8 bases not matched to a gene. In germline, CDR1 is GEAIGNYY, CDR2 EKD. The CDR3 length is 15 residues.

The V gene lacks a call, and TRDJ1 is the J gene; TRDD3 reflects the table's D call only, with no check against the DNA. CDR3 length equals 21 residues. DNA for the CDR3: TGTGCTCTTGGGGACCCGATCGTTCCTTCCCATTTCTTTGTGACCCCAGATAAACTCATCTTT. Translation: CALGDPIVPSHFFVTPDKLIF.

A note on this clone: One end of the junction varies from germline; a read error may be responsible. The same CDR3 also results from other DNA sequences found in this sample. In nucleotides, the CDR3 is TGTGCCTGTGACACCGTACTGGGGGATACGAGCTCCTGGGACACTCGACAGATGTTTTTC. Protein product: CACDTVLGDTSSWDTRQMFF. The chain couples TRDV2 to TRDJ3; TRDD3 agrees at 13 bases. CDR3 length: 20 residues. In germline, CDR1 is GEAIGNYY, CDR2 EKD.

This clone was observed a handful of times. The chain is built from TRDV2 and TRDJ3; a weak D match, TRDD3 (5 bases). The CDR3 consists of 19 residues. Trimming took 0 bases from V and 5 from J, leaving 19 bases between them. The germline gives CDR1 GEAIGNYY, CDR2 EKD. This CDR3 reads CACDTVRYRGSRDTRQMFF. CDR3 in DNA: TGTGCCTGTGACACCGTCCGATACAGAGGGTCCCGGGACACCCGACAGATGTTTTTC.

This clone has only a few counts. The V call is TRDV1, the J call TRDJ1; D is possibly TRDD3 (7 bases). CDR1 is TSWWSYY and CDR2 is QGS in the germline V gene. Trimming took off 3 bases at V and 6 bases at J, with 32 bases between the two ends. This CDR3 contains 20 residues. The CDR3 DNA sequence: TGTGCTCTTGGGGACCCCTTCGAAGGCCTTCCCCCCGCGGGATACAATAAACTCATCTTT. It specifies CALGDPFEGLPPAGYNKLIF.

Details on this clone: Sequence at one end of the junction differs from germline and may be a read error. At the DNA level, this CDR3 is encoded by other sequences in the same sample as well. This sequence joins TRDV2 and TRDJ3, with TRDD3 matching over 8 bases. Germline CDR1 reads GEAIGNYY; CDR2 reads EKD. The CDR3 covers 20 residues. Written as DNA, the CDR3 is TGTGCCTGTGACACCCTACTGGGGGGCCACGGCTCCTGGGACACCCGGCAGATGTTTTTC. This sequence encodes CACDTLLGGHGSWDTRQMFF.

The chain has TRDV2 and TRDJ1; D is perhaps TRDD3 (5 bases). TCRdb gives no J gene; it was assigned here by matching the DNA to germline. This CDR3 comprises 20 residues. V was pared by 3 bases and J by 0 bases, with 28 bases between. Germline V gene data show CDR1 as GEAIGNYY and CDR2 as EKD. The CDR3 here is CACDSLEGSHSSLYTDKLIF. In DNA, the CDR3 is TGTGCCTGTGACTCCCTTGAGGGGAGCCACTCTAGCCTGTACACCGATAAACTCATCTTT.

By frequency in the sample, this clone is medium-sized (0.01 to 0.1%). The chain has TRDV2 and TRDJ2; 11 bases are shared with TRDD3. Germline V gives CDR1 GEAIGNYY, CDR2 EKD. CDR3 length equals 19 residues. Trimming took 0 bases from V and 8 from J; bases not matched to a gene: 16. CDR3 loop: CACDTVLSGGYTLGAQLFF. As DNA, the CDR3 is TGTGCCTGTGACACCGTTTTATCTGGGGGATACACCCTAGGGGCACAACTCTTCTTT.

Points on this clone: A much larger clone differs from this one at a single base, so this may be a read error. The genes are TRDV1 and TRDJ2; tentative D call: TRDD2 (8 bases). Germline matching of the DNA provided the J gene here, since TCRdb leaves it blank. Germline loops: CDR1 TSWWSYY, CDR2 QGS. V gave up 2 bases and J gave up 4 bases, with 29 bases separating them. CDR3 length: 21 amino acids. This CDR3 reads CALGEFFLRRGITLRTAQLFF. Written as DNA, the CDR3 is TGTGCTCTTGGGGAATTCTTCCTACGGAGGGGGATTACTCTTAGGACAGCACAACTCTTCTTT.

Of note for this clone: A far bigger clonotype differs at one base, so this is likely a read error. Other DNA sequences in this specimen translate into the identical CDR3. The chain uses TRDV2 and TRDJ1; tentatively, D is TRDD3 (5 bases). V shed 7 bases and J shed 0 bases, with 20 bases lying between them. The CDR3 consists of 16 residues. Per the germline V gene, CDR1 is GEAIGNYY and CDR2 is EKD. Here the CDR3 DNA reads TGTGCCTGCGACCAAGTGGGGACCCCGTACACCGATAAACTCATCTTT. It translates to CACDQVGTPYTDKLIF.

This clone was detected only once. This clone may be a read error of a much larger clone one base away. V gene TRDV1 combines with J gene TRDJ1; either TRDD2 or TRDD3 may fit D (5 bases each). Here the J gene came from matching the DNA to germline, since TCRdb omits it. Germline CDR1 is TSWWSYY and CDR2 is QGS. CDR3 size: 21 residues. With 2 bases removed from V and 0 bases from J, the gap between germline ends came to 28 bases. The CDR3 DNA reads TGTGCTCTTGGGGAAGGTTACCTACAAATTTACGGGGGGTCTTACACCGATAAACTCATCTTT. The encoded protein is CALGEGYLQIYGGSYTDKLIF.